These T cell receptor beta chains were read from a single sample in a study of response to subunit inactivated influenza vaccine. Via MiXCR, TCRdb re-called the RT-PCR reads, giving one row per CDR3 protein. The table lists roughly 790,000 distinct CDR3 sequences, 21% of them singletons. Material: PBMCs from blood, obtained 5 days after vaccination. The receptors derive from a man in his fifties or sixties who received an inactivated influenza vaccine. The CDR3 runs from the conserved cysteine through the conserved F or W. The order of the fields is clone size, V gene, D gene, J gene, CDR3 DNA, CDR3 protein. D genes are given only for firm matches. Clone size appears in some rows only: once, few, many, or a class for an expanded clone.

>.|TRBV12-3/TRBV12-4|.|TRBJ2-7
TGTGCCAGCAGTTTAGCTTTGGCCAGGGCTGGAGAGCAGTACTTC
CASSLALARAGEQYF
>.|TRBV6-1|.|TRBJ2-5
TGTGCCAGCCGCTGGGGGAGTCACCGAGAGACCCAGTACTTC
CASRWGSHRETQYF
>few|TRBV3-1|.|TRBJ2-7
TGTGCCAGCAGCCAGGGACGGAGCCTCTCCTACGAGCAGTACTTC
CASSQGRSLSYEQYF
>few|TRBV5-1|.|TRBJ2-5
TGCGCCAGCAGCCGGTGGACGAGGGAGACCCAGTACTTC
CASSRWTRETQYF
>few|TRBV27|.|TRBJ2-2
TGTGCCAGCAGCGGGGGAACAGTCGGGGAGCTGTTTTTT
CASSGGTVGELFF
>.|TRBV9|TRBD2|TRBJ2-3
TGTGCCAGCAGCGTAGCTGGGACTAGCGACACAGATACGCAGTATTTT
CASSVAGTSDTDTQYF
>.|TRBV28|.|TRBJ1-2
TGTGCCAGCCATGCCGGGACCCGGCGAGGCTATGGCTACACCTTC
CASHAGTRRGYGYTF
>once|TRBV30|TRBD1|TRBJ2-4
TGTGCCTGGAGCCTGGGACAGGGTGGCATTATGGATAAGTACTTC
CAWSLGQGGIMDKYF
>few|TRBV20-1|.|TRBJ2-2
TGCAGTGCTAGGAGTTCCAGTATATTCGCCGGGGAGCTGTTTTTT
CSARSSSIFAGELFF
>few|TRBV5-5|.|TRBJ2-1
TGTGCCAGCAGCCGTATCCGTGAGCAGTTCTTC
CASSRIREQFF
>many|TRBV29-1|.|TRBJ2-3
TGCAGCGTTGATAGTGTAATCGGCACAGATACGCAGTATTTT
CSVDSVIGTDTQYF
>.|TRBV4-1|TRBD1|TRBJ1-6
TGCGCCAGCAGCCAAGGACAGGGCTTCAATGGTTCACCCCTCCACTTT
CASSQGQGFNGSPLHF
>.|TRBV6-2/TRBV6-3|TRBD1|TRBJ2-7
TGTGCCAGCAGCCCTCGGGGAGGACAGGGGGCCAGCGAGCAGTACTTC
CASSPRGGQGASEQYF
>.|TRBV5-1|TRBD1|TRBJ1-6
TGCGCCAGCAGCTTGGGACAGGGATCGTCTTCACCCCTCCACTTT
CASSLGQGSSSPLHF
>.|TRBV7-2|.|TRBJ1-3
TGTGCCAGCAGCTTTGGGAGATCCTCTGGAAACACCATATATTTT
CASSFGRSSGNTIYF
>.|TRBV5-1|TRBD1|TRBJ2-7
TGCGCCAGCAGCTCGGGACAGGGGGATGACGAGCAGTACTTC
CASSSGQGDDEQYF
>few|TRBV10-3|TRBD1|TRBJ2-3
TGTGCCCACTCCCCGGGACAGAGCACAGATACGCAGTATTTT
CAHSPGQSTDTQYF
>.|TRBV28|.|TRBJ2-7
TGTGCCAGCGCAGGGGTCTGGGCGGCCTACGAGCAGTACTTC
CASAGVWAAYEQYF
>.|TRBV6-2/TRBV6-3|.|TRBJ1-1
TGTGCCAGCAGTTACCGTCAGGGTGGCGAAGCTTTCTTT
CASSYRQGGEAFF
>many|TRBV7-9|.|TRBJ2-7
TGTGCCAGCAGCGGGGATGGCGAGCAGTACTTC
CASSGDGEQYF
>many|TRBV29-1|TRBD1|TRBJ2-7
TGCAGCGTTTTAAGTCCCGGGACAGGATTAATTACCTACGAGCAGTACTTC
CSVLSPGTGLITYEQYF
>few|TRBV5-1|.|TRBJ2-6
TGCGCCAGCAGCTTTCGGTCAGGGCTCTCTGGGGCCAACGTCCTGACTTTC
CASSFRSGLSGANVLTF
>.|TRBV12-3/TRBV12-4|.|TRBJ2-1
TGTGCCAGCAGCCGCCCAGCGGTCCAATGGGATGAGCAGTTCTTC
CASSRPAVQWDEQFF
>.|TRBV20-1|TRBD1|TRBJ1-3
TGCAGTGCTAGTCCCACAGGGGGAGGAAACACCATATATTTT
CSASPTGGGNTIYF
>few|TRBV7-9|TRBD2|TRBJ2-7
TGTGCCAGCAGCTTAGCGCTAAGACTAGCGCCTTCCTACGAGCAGTACTTC
CASSLALRLAPSYEQYF
>few|TRBV27|TRBD2|TRBJ2-3
TGTGCCAGCAGGTTAGCGGGAGGGCCTGGAGATACGCAGTATTTT
CASRLAGGPGDTQYF
>few|TRBV28|TRBD2|TRBJ2-7
TGTGCCAGCAGGAGACTAGCGGGCAACTACGAGCAGTACTTC
CASRRLAGNYEQYF
>.|TRBV18|TRBD1|TRBJ2-7
TGTGCCAGCTCACCTGACAGGGCAATCGAGCAGTACTTC
CASSPDRAIEQYF
>many|TRBV12-3/TRBV12-4|.|TRBJ2-1
TGTGCCAGCAGTTTCGGAGGGCTAGCGACGGGGAATGAGCAGTTCTTC
CASSFGGLATGNEQFF
>.|TRBV6-2/TRBV6-3|TRBD2|TRBJ2-2
TGTGCCAGCAGTTACGCTACTAGCGGTAACACCGGGGAGCTGTTTTTT
CASSYATSGNTGELFF
>few|TRBV3-1|.|TRBJ1-1
TGTGCCAGCAGCTCGGACACCTACACTGAAGCTTTCTTT
CASSSDTYTEAFF